This is a list of T cell receptor beta chains from one sample in a study of cytomegalovirus exposure and HLA in healthy donors. Produced via immunoSEQ multiplex PCR; TCRdb's table is partial and in-frame only. The sample has some 150,000 clones; over 80% are singletons. Material for sequencing was PBMCs. All receptors come from a man between 18 and 29 years old in good health and CMV-seropositive. The CDR3 runs from the conserved cysteine through the conserved F or W. Fields, in order: V gene, CDR3 protein.

TRBV21-1 | CASTRLPNLSRDGYTF
TRBV5-1 | CASRVTGGTNSPLHF
TRBV5-6 | CASSSTDYEQYF
TRBV11-2 | CASSVGQLDGYTF
TRBV27 | CASSPRTSGHHTGELFF
TRBV5-1 | CASSYSEGGQYGYTF
TRBV27 | CASRQGVASEQYF
TRBV2 | CASYRSSYNEQFF
TRBV2 | CASSVRSAGEGGFF
TRBV2 | CASSLYNEQFF
TRBV6-6 | CASSYSGGRMYEQYF
TRBV15 | CATSRGNRGAGEKLFF
TRBV7-9 | CASSSTDRVAEAFF
TRBV7-8 | CASSLGRLREGIKYLRGYTF
TRBV5-1 | CASSLEASGIGEQFF
TRBV15 | CATSRAPPGSPGEKLFF
TRBV19 | CASSPLGTGSYEQYF